These 5 T cell receptor beta chains came from one sample sequenced in a study of T cells in women clearing cervical HPV infection (dated by TCRdb to 2017 to 2018). The method behind the library was the immunoSEQ multiplex PCR assay. TCRdb's version of the immuneACCESS table is confined to in-frame rearrangements and falls short of the full clone set. An unresolved V gene accounts for under half of the shortfall where checked; the remainder is of unknown origin. The table for this sample records roughly 15,000 clones. Of the sample, 6.5% to 8% falls within the top ten clones. Sequenced material: blood buffy coat. All receptors come from a woman between 18 and 75 years old with a cervical HPV16 infection that either progressed to CIN3+ or cleared (not recorded which).

About this clone itself: The CDR3 end lies 3 residues beyond the end of the read and is filled in from the germline J gene. The rearrangement joins TRBV18 to TRBJ1-2; D may be TRBD1 (5 bases). Germline V lookup: CDR1 KGHSH, CDR2 LQKENI. The CDR3 totals 17 residues. CDR3 DNA, as far as it was read: TGTGCCAGCTCCAAGGGACTAGCGGGTTCTAGCACAGATACC. Protein product: CASSKGLAGSSTDT. The full CDR3 reads CASSKGLAGSSTDTYTF.

With respect to this clone: The germline gene is not matched at one end of the junction; a read error may be the cause. The CDR3 is cut off 3 residues early in the read; its end comes from the germline J gene. This chain connects TRBV4-2 to TRBJ1-4, with no clear D. The CDR3 spans 15 residues. The germline CDR1 and CDR2 sequences are LGHNA and YNFKEQ. The sequenced CDR3 bases are TGCGCCAGCAGCGAGATCCCGGGTCCTAATGAAAAA. Translating it yields CASSEIPGPNEK. The full CDR3 sequence reads CASSEIPGPNEKLFF.

As to this clone: The observed sequence ends 3 residues before the CDR3 terminus, with the missing tail filled in from the germline J gene. This chain connects TRBV27 to TRBJ2-1, with TRBD2 as a possible D gene (6 bases). Trimming left V 4 bases short and J 8 bases short, with 15 bases between. Germline assignment: CDR1 MNHEY and CDR2 SMNVEV (reference sequence). CDR3 size: 14 residues. The CDR3 loop reads CASSYSTGVHEQFF. The CDR3 DNA, read in part, is TGTGCCAGCAGTTACTCTACGGGGGTCCATGAG.

Concerning this clone: The CDR3 end falls 3 residues outside the read, so it is completed with the germline J gene. The sample contains more than one DNA sequence encoding this CDR3. The J gene is TRBJ1-3, the V gene TRBV6-1; maybe TRBD1 (5 bases). The CDR3 has 15 residues. Germline lookup yields CDR1 MNHNS and CDR2 SASEGT. Trimming removed 0 bases at V and 0 bases at J, with 6 bases between. The CDR3 spells CASSEAGVSGNTIYF. The sequenced CDR3 bases are TGTGCCAGCAGTGAAGCAGGGGTCTCTGGAAACACC.

Notes on this clone: The CDR3 end lies 3 residues beyond the end of the read and is filled in from the germline J gene. This chain links TRBV27 with TRBJ2-3, with 10 bases that match TRBD1. The trim removed 2 bases at V and 3 bases at J, leaving 11 bases unmatched. The CDR3 is 18 residues long. Looked up from germline, CDR1 is MNHEY and CDR2 is SMNVEV (reference sequence). CDR3 protein: CASSLTSRQGALTDTQYF. The DNA read from the CDR3 is TGTGCCAGCAGTTTAACGTCTCGACAGGGGGCGCTTACAGATACG.